This T cell receptor (beta chain) was retrieved from a study of human CD8 memory T cell subsets (dated by TCRdb to about 2020). With regard to the full study: TCRbeta repertoires of stem-like (TSTEM), progenitor exhausted-like (TPEX) and effector memory CD8+ T cell subsets were compared to assess their clonal relationships. Six donors each provided TSTEM, TPEX and effector memory subsets, and TCRbeta repertoires were obtained from all six. Broad study findings and their caveats: Only TCRbeta chains were sequenced, and repertoire comparisons rested on over 5 donors tested with paired t-tests and Bonferroni correction. Similarly high normalized Shannon-Wiener diversity was shown by TSTEM and TPEX subsets, whereas comparatively lower diversity was seen in effector memory subsets. Greater repertoire diversity in TSTEM than in TPEX subsets was suggested by Chao1 estimates, potentially reflecting a broader range of specificities. Clonotypes were shared with effector memory cells by both stem-like subsets, but only minimal overlap was found between TSTEM and TPEX repertoires, suggesting distinct antigen spectra.

CDR1 and CDR2 are read off the germline V gene as MDHEN and SYDVKM. Spanning cysteine to phenylalanine, the CDR3 consists of 13 amino acids. The coding DNA is unavailable. Density gradient separation was used to isolate peripheral blood mononuclear cells from buffy coats of healthy donors. Negative magnetic separation using EasySep or MojoSort CD8+ T cell isolation kits was how the study enriched total CD8+ T cells. For each subset, total RNA was extracted using an RNeasy Mini Kit from duplicate vials of roughly 150,000 sorted CD8+ T cells. PBMCs were used either fresh or after cryopreservation in fetal bovine serum containing roughly 10% DMSO. Fluorescence-activated cell sorting on a FACSAria III was used to sort CD8+ T cell subsets to purity. No count is recorded, though its frequency marks this clonotype as medium-sized (0.01 to 0.1%). This clone's antigen is unknown. A Human TCR Profiling Kit was used to prepare UMI-labeled 5' RACE TCRbeta libraries. The same number of PCR cycles was used to prepare all TCRbeta libraries in parallel. Per the authors' processing: The number of functional CDR3beta clonotypes in each TCRbeta library ranged from about 2,900 to 20,000. UMI extraction and consensus assembly used MIGEC 1.2.9, requiring at least three reads per UMI. MiXCR 3.0.3 was used to extract in-frame CDR3beta repertoires. Each sample was downsampled to 42,000 randomly selected UMIs before diversity metrics were calculated in VDJtools 1.2.1. For the top 3,000 clones of each sample pair, the repertoire overlap metrics D, R and F2 were calculated in VDJtools. TCRdb reprocessed the raw reads; every CDR3 protein sequence is a single record, and DNA is not supplied. It is TCRdb's table, rather than the study itself, that gives the V and J calls and clone size. Per the sample table, the count is 3,000 to 4,500 distinct CDR3 sequences. Jointly, the top ten make up around 19% of the sample.

This receptor chain uses TRBV28 and TRBJ2-1; TCRdb indicates TRBD2, and absent DNA this call remains unverified. The sequenced material came from CD8+ T cells from PBMCs. This TCR derives from a human donor in good health. The CDR3 region has the sequence CASRGAGYNEQFF.